This T cell receptor beta chain appears in the sequencing data of a study of blood T cell repertoires in COVID-19. Measured with immunoSEQ multiplex PCR; TCRdb has only the in-frame clones, and not every one. Counted here are just over 300,000 clones, 87% occurring once; the ten biggest clones make up around 8.9%. Participant reports of clinical history set cohort assignment. The length of the CDR3 is 16 residues. Trimming removed 4 bases from V and 2 bases from J, with 15 bases in between. Germline V gene sequence: CDR1 MGHRA, CDR2 YSYEKL. The sample comprised PBMCs or T cells enriched from blood (not recorded which). This clonotype was sampled from a woman younger than 35 who had recovered from COVID-19. The chain recombines TRBV4-1 with TRBJ1-3, with a tentative D call TRBD1 (5 bases). The CDR3 region is CASSRGGAAPGNTIYF. CDR3 DNA sequence: TGCGCCAGCAGCCGGGGTGGGGCAGCGCCTGGAAACACCATATATTTT.